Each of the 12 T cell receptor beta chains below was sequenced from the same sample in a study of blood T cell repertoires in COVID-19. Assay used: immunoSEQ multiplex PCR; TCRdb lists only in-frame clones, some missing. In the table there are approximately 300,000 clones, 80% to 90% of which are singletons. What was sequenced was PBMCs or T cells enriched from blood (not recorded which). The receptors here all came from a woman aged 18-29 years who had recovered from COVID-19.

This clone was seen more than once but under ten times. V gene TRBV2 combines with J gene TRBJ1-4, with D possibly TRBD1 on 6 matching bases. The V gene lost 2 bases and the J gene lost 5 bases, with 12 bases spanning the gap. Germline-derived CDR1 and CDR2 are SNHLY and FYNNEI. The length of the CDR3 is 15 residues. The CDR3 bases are TGTGCCAGCAGTGAAAGGGGGTTCGTAAATGAAAAACTGTTTTTT. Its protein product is CASSERGFVNEKLFF.

DNA of the CDR3: TGTGCCAGCAGCGGGGGGAGACTTGGACAGCCAGAGACCCAGTACTTC. Translation: CASSGGRLGQPETQYF. This rearrangement joins TRBV9 to TRBJ2-5, with a tentative D call TRBD1 (6 bases). The V and J ends lost 3 bases and 4 bases respectively, with 19 bases between them. Germline CDR1 reads SGDLS; CDR2 reads YYNGEE. The CDR3 sequence is 16 residues long.

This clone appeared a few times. The CDR3 nucleotides are TGTGCCAGCAGTTACCCCCGAACGGGCACCGGGGAGCTGTTTTTT. Protein: CASSYPRTGTGELFF. J is TRBJ2-2 and V is TRBV6-5; D ambiguous. Looked up from germline, CDR1 is MNHEY and CDR2 is SVGAGI. Trimming cost V 2 bases and J 4 bases, with 11 bases left between them. This CDR3 is built from 15 residues.

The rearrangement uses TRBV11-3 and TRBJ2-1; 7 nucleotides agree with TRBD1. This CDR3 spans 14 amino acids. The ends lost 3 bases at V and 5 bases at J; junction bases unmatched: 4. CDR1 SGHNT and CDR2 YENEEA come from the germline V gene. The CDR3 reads CASSFDRADNEQFF. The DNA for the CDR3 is TGTGCCAGCAGCTTTGACAGGGCCGACAATGAGCAGTTCTTC.

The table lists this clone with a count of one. CDR3 sequence (DNA): TGTGCCAGCAGCTTAATTCGGGACAGCAACACTGAAGCTTTCTTT. Protein product: CASSLIRDSNTEAFF. The chain links TRBV5-5 to TRBJ1-1, with 7 bases lining up with TRBD1. This CDR3 comprises 15 residues. V trimming: 2 bases; J trimming: 2 bases; junction bases outside the gene matches: 6. Germline V lookup: CDR1 SGHKS, CDR2 YYEKEE (reference sequence).

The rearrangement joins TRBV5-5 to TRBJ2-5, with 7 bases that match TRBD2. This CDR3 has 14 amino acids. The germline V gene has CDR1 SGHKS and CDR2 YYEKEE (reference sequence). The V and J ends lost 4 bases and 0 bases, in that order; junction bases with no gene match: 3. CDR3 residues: CASSPTSDQETQYF. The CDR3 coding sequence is TGTGCCAGCAGCCCAACTAGCGACCAAGAGACCCAGTACTTC. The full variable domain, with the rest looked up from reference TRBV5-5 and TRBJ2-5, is DAGVTQSPTHLIKTRGQQVTLRCSPISGHKSVSWYQQVLGQGPQFIFQYYEKEERGRGNFPDRFSARQFPNYSSELNVNALLLGDSALYLCASSPTSDQETQYFGPGTRLLVL.

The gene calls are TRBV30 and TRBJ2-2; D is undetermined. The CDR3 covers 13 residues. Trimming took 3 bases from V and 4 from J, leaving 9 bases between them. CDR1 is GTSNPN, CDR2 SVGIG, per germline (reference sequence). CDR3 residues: CAWSPSSTGELFF. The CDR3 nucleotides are TGTGCCTGGAGCCCTTCTAGCACCGGGGAGCTGTTTTTT.

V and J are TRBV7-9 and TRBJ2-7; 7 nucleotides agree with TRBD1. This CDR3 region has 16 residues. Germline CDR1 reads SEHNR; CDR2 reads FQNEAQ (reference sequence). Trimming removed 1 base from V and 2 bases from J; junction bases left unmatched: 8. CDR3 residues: CASSLEEIGQAYEQYF. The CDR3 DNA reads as TGTGCCAGCAGCTTAGAAGAGATTGGACAGGCCTACGAGCAGTACTTC.

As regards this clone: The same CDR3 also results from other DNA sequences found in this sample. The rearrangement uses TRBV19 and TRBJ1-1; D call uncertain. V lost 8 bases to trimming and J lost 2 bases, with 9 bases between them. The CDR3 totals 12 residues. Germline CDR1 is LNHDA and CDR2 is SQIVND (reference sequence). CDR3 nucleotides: TGTGCCAGTTCGCCGGGAAACACTGAAGCTTTCTTT. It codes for CASSPGNTEAFF. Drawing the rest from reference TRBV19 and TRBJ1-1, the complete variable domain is DGGITQSPKYLFRKEGQNVTLSCEQNLNHDAMYWYRQDPGQGLRLIYYSQIVNDFQKGDIAEGYSVSREKKESFPLTVTSAQKNPTAFYLCASSPGNTEAFFGQGTRLTVV.

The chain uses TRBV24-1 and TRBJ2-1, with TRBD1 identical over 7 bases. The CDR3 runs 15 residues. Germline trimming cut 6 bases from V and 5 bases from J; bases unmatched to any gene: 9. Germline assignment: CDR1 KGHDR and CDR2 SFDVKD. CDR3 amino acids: CATSSGQALHNEQFF. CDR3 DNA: TGTGCCACCAGTTCCGGACAGGCCCTCCACAATGAGCAGTTCTTC.

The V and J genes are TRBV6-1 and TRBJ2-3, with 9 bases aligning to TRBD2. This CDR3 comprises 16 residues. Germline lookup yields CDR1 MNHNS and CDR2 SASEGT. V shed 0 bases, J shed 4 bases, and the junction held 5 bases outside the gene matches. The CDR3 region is CASSEASGSVSDTQYF. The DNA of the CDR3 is TGTGCCAGCAGTGAAGCTAGCGGGAGTGTGTCAGATACGCAGTATTTT.

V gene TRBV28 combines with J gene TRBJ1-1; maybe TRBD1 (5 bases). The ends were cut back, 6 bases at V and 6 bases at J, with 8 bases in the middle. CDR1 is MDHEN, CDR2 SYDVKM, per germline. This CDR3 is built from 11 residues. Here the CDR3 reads CASSPGAEAFF. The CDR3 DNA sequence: TGTGCCAGCAGCCCGGGGGCTGAAGCTTTCTTT. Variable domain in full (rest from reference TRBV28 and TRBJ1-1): DVKVTQSSRYLVKRTGEKVFLECVQDMDHENMFWYRQDPGLGLRLIYFSYDVKMKEKGDIPEGYSVSREKKERFSLILESASTNQTSMYLCASSPGAEAFFGQGTRLTVV.